This record looks at one TCR beta chain sequence and its context. Its antigen specificity is not known. It has no much larger one-base neighbor in the sample; base qualities were not kept. These data belong to a study of cytomegalovirus exposure and HLA in healthy donors (dated by TCRdb to 2016 to 2017). Notes on the research overall: According to a later analysis, one platform produced both the 120 validation repertoires and the 700 or so repertoires of the first cohort. The study aimed to test whether signatures of past pathogen exposure could be identified by cataloging public T cell receptors. A separate validation cohort of more than 100 different subjects was used in addition to the roughly 640-subject first cohort. To predict cytomegalovirus infection status, the study combined high-throughput TCR immunosequencing, statistical association of individual TCRs with disease status, and machine learning.

For CDR1 and CDR2, the germline V gene lists SGHTA and FQGNSA. Relative to germline, V is missing 5 bases and J is missing 4 bases, with 8 bases of the junction outside any gene match. The CDR3 numbers 16 residues from cysteine through phenylalanine. The read is trimmed to its CDR3 DNA, 48 bases read in frame from base 1. What the authors observed across the whole study: All 130 or so repertoires were used to score co-occurrence in the validation cohort in a later analysis, because that analysis had no HLA typing for the cohort. Three of the identified cytomegalovirus-associated TCR beta chains were confirmed in vitro to be specific for cytomegalovirus antigens. Most TCR sequences were observed very rarely across donors, whereas some public TCRs were present in many individuals. Of the cluster scores, roughly 95% were above 0 in a later analysis, which found that TCRs clustered in the first cohort also tended to co-occur in the approximately 110 validation repertoires. The authors suggested that the approach could potentially be extended to other disease states and immunological phenotypes. In both the original and validation cohorts, the classifier was reported to diagnose cytomegalovirus status with high specificity and sensitivity. The study listed 150 to 200 TCR beta chains as associated with cytomegalovirus.

The library was produced with the immunoSEQ multiplex PCR assay. The original pipeline was this. A statistical classification framework was built for diagnosing cytomegalovirus status from the catalog of TCR beta chain sequences. TCRdb carries this immuneACCESS record with in-frame sequences only. Its versions omit some clonotypes, under half of them owing to an unresolved V gene in the studies checked, with the rest unexplained. V, J and clone size are those of that table, while D and trimming were read from the DNA. Counted in this sample were 100,000 to 150,000 clones; over 85% of them appeared once. The ten largest clonotypes hold around 3.4% of the sample. The donors belonged to the validation cohort of about 130 subjects, which was separate from the 666-subject first cohort.

The receptor was derived from a man in his thirties or forties in good health and CMV-seronegative. This chain joins TRBV7-2 to TRBJ1-2, with 12 bases in between that match TRBD1. The sequenced material came from PBMCs. CDR3 region: CASSTGQGALGYGYTF. The DNA sequence is as follows: TGTGCCAGCAGCACGGGACAGGGGGCCTTAGGCTATGGCTACACCTTC.